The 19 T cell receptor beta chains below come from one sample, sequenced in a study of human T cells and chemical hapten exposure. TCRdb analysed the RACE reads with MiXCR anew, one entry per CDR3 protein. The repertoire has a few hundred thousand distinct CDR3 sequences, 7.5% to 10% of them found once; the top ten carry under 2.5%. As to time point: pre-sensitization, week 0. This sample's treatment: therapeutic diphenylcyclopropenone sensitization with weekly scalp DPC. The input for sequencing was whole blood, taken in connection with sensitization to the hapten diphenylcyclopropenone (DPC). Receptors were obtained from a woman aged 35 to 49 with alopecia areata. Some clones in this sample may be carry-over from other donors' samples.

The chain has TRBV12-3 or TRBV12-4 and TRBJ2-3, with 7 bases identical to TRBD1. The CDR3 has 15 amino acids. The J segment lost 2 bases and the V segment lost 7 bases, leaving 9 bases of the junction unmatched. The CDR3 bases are TGTGCCAGCACCGTACCGGGACAGTACACAGATACGCAGTATTTT. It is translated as CASTVPGQYTDTQYF.

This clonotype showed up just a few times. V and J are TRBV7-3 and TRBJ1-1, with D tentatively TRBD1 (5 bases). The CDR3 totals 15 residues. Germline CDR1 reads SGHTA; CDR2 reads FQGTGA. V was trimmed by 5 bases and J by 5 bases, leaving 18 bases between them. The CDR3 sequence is CASSPLGGGLTEAFF. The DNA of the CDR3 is TGTGCCAGCAGCCCCCTCGGGGGGGGTTTAACTGAAGCTTTCTTT.

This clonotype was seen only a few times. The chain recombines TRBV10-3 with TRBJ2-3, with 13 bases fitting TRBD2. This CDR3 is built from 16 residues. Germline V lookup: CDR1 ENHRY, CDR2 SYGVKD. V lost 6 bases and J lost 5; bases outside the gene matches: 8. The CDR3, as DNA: TGTGCCATCAGCCACGGACTAGCGGGGGCCGGAGATACGCAGTATTTT. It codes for CAISHGLAGAGDTQYF.

CDR3 residues: CSARDPYRSYNEQFF. The CDR3, as DNA: TGCAGTGCTAGAGATCCCTACCGCTCCTACAATGAGCAGTTCTTC. The genes are TRBV20-1 and TRBJ2-1; D ambiguous. CDR1 DFQATT and CDR2 SNEGSKA come from the germline V gene (reference sequence). The CDR3 runs to 15 residues. Trimming pared 0 bases from V and 0 bases from J, leaving 9 bases between.

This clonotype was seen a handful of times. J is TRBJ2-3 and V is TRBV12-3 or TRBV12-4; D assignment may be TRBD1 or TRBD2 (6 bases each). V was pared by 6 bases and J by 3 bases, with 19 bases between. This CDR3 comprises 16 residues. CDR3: CASRQQRWRGTDTQYF. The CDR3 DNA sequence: TGTGCCAGCAGACAACAGCGGTGGAGGGGGACAGATACGCAGTATTTT.

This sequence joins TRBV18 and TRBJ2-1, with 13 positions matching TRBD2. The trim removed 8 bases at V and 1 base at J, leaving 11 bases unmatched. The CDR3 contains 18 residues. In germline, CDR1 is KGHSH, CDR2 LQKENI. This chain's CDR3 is CASRGGLAGERSYNEQFF. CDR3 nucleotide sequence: TGTGCCAGCCGAGGAGGACTAGCGGGAGAGAGGTCCTACAATGAGCAGTTCTTC.

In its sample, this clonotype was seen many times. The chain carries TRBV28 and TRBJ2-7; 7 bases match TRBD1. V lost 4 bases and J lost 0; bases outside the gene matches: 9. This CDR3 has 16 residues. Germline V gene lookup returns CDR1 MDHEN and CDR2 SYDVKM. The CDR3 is CASSYMFGQDSYEQYF. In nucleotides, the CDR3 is TGTGCCAGCAGTTATATGTTTGGACAGGACTCCTACGAGCAGTACTTC.

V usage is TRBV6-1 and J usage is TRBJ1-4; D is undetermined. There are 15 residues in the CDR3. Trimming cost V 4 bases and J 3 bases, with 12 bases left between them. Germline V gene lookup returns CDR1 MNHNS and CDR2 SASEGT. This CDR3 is CASSGSGGSNEKLFF. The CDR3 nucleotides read TGTGCCAGCAGTGGCTCCGGCGGGTCTAATGAAAAACTGTTTTTT.

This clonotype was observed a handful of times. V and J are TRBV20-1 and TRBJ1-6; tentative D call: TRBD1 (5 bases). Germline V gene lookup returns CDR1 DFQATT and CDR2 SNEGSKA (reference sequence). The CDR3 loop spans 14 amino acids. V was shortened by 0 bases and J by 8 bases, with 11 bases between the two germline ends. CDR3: CSAREGGTDSPLHF. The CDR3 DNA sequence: TGCAGTGCTAGAGAGGGGGGGACGGATTCACCCCTCCACTTT.

As DNA, the CDR3 is TGTGCCAGCAGTTTTAGGGGACAGAGCACAGATACGCAGTATTTT. Its protein is CASSFRGQSTDTQYF. This chain links TRBV12-3 or TRBV12-4 with TRBJ2-3; the match to TRBD1 covers 7 bases. The CDR3 length is 15 residues. V was clipped by 3 bases and J by 0 bases; unmatched bases: 3.

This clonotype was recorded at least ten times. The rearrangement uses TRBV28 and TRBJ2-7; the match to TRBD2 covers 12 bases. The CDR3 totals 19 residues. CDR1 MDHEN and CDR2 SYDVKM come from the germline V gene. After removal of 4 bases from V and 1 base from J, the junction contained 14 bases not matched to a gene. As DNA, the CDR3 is TGTGCCAGCAGTTCACTCCCTCGACTAGCGGGAGTTTTATCCTACGAGCAGTACTTC. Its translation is CASSSLPRLAGVLSYEQYF.

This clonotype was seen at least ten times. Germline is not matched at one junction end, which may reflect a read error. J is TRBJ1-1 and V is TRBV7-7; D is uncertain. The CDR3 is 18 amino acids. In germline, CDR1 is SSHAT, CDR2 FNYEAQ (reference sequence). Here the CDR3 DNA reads TGTGCTAGCAGCTCCTCGCCTCCTGCGCGCCGGCTGAACACTGAAGCTTTCTTT. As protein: CASSSSPPARRLNTEAFF.

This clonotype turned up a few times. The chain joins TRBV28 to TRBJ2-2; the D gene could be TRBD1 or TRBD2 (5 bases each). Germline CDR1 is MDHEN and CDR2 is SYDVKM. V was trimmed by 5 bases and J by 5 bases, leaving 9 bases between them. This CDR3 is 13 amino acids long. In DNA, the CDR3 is TGTGCCAGCAGTCATGGGACGACCGGGGAGCTGTTTTTT. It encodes CASSHGTTGELFF.

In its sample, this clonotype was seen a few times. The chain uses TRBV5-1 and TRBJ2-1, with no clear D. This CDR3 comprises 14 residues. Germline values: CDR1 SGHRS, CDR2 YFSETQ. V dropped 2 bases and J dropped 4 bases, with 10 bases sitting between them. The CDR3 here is CASSLALVYNEQFF. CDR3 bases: TGCGCCAGCAGCTTAGCCCTAGTGTACAATGAGCAGTTCTTC.

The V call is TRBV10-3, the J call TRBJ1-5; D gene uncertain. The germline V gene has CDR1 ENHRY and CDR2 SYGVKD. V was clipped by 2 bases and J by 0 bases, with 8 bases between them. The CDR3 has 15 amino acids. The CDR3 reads CAISEKQNSNQPQHF. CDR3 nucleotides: TGTGCCATCAGTGAGAAACAGAATAGCAATCAGCCCCAGCATTTT.

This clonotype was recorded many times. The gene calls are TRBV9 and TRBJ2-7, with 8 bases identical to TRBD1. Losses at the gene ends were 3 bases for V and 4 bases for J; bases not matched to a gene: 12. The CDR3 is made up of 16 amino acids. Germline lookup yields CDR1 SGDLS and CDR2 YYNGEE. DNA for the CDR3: TGTGCCAGCAGCGGTGGGAGGACAGGGTATAATTACGAGCAGTACTTC. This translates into CASSGGRTGYNYEQYF. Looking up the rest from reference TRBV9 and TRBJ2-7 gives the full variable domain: DSGVTQTPKHLITATGQRVTLRCSPRSGDLSVYWYQQSLDQGLQFLIQYYNGEERAKGNILERFSAQQFPDLHSELNLSSLELGDSALYFCASSGGRTGYNYEQYFGPGTRLTVT.

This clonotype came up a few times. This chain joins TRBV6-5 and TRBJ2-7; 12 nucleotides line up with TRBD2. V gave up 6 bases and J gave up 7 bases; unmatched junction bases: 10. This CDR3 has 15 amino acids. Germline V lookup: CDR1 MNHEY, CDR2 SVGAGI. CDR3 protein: CASSSTLAGGGEQYF. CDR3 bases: TGTGCCAGCAGCAGCACCCTAGCGGGAGGGGGGGAGCAGTACTTC.

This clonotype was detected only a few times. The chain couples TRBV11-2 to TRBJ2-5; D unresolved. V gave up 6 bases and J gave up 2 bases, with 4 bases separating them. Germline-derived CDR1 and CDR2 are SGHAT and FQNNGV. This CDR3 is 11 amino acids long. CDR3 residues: CASREQETQYF. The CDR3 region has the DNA TGTGCCAGCAGAGAACAAGAGACCCAGTACTTC.

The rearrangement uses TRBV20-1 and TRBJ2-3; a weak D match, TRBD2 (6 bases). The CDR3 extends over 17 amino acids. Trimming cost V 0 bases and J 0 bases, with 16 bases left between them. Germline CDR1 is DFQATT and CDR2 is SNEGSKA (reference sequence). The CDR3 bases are TGCAGTGCTAGAGATCCTCTCCGCGGGACTAGCACAGATACGCAGTATTTT. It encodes CSARDPLRGTSTDTQYF.